The rows below give T cell receptor beta chains drawn from one sample of a study of tumour-infiltrating T cells in Burkitt lymphoma. Method: immunoSEQ multiplex PCR; TCRdb's copy keeps in-frame clones and lacks some. The repertoire holds roughly 5,300 clones, with approximately 10% as singletons. Sequences were obtained from tumor tissue. The receptor source for this set is a human donor with diffuse large B-cell lymphoma. Each CDR3 is given with its conserved first and last residue. The D gene is left open where the match is weak. The listing skips clone size in some rows; elsewhere it reads once, few, many or a size class.

>few|TRBJ2-2|TRBV7-2|-
TGTGCCAGCAGCTTGTGGGATCACGGCACCGGGGAGCTGTTTTTT
CASSLWDHGTGELFF
>few|TRBJ2-7|TRBV6-6|-
TGTGCCAGCAGTGGCAACCCGGGACACCCATACGAGCAGTACTTC
CASSGNPGHPYEQYF
>few|TRBJ1-1|TRBV9|-
TGTGCCAGCAGCGTAGAGGCAGGCGGGGCCCTAGGAGCTTTCTTT
CASSVEAGGALGAFF
>-|TRBJ2-5|TRBV10-3|-
TGTGCCATCAGTAGATCCGGGTCACCCCGGGGTTGGACCCAGTACTTC
CAISRSGSPRGWTQYF
>-|TRBJ2-5|TRBV6-1|-
TGTGCCAGCAGTGTTTGGCGAGAGACCCAGTACTTC
CASSVWRETQYF
>-|TRBJ1-2|TRBV5-1|-
TGCGCCAGCAGGTTCGACGGTAACTATGGCTACACCTTC
CASRFDGNYGYTF
>-|TRBJ1-1|TRBV10-2|-
TGCGCCAGCAGTGACCGTGGGTCGAACACTGAAGCTTTCTTT
CASSDRGSNTEAFF
>-|TRBJ2-7|TRBV6-5|-
TGTGCCAGCAGGGACCGGGACGGATCCTACGAGCAGTACTTC
CASRDRDGSYEQYF
>few|TRBJ1-5|TRBV6-6|-
TGTGCCAGCAGTTACGGGTCCGGACCTGATCAGCCCCAGCATTTT
CASSYGSGPDQPQHF
>-|TRBJ1-3|TRBV2|-
TGTGCCAGCAGTCTCGACAATGGAAACACCATATATTTT
CASSLDNGNTIYF
>-|TRBJ2-7|TRBV10-3|-
TGTGCCATCAGTTATGAGGAAGAGCAGTACTTC
CAISYEEEQYF
>-|TRBJ1-6|TRBV7-9|-
TGTGCCACGCAGAGCTCCTATAATTCACCCCTCCACTTT
CATQSSYNSPLHF
>-|TRBJ2-2|TRBV28|-
TGTGCCAGCAGTATGGCAGCAACCGGGGAGCTGTTTTTT
CASSMAATGELFF
>-|TRBJ1-1|TRBV11-1|-
TGTGCCAGCAGCTTAGTAGGGGGAAATGAAGCTTTCTTT
CASSLVGGNEAFF
>-|TRBJ1-2|TRBV18|-
TGTGCCAGCTCAGACCGGACAATCCGATGGAATGGCTACACCTTC
CASSDRTIRWNGYTF
>-|TRBJ1-1|TRBV7-9|TRBD1
TGTGCCAGCAGCCCAGGGGGAGGGATGAACACTGAAGCTTTCTTT
CASSPGGGMNTEAFF
>few|TRBJ2-5|TRBV11-3|-
TGTGCCAGCAGCTTAGGGACAGCTGCAGGGGAGACCCAGTACTTC
CASSLGTAAGETQYF